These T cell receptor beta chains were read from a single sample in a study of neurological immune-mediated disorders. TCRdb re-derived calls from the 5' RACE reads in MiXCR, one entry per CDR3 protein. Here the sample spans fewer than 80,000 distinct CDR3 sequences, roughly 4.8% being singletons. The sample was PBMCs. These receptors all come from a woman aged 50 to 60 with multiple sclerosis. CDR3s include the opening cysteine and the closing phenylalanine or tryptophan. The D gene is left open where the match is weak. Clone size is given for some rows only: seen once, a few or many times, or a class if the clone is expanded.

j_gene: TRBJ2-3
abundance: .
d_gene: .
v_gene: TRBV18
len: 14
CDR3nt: TGTGCCAGCTCACCTACTAGCATAACAGATACGCAGTATTTT
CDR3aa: CASSPTSITDTQYF

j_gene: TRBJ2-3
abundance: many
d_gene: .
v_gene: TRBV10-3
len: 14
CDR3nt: TGTGCCATCACCGCAGGGGATCGCACAGATACGCAGTATTTT
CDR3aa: CAITAGDRTDTQYF

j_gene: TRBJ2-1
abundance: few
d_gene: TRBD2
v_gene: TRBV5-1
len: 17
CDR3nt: TGCGCCAGCAGCCTCCAACTAGCGGGAAGCTCCTACAATGAGCAGTTCTTC
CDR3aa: CASSLQLAGSSYNEQFF

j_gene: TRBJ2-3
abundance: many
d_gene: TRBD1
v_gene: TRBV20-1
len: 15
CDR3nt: TGCAGTGCGACCGTCGGGACAGGGGGCTTCGATACGCAGTATTTT
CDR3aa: CSATVGTGGFDTQYF

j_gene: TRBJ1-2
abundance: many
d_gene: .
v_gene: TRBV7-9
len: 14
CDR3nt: TGTGCCAGCAGCTCTTCGGACAGTTTCTATGGCTACACCTTC
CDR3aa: CASSSSDSFYGYTF

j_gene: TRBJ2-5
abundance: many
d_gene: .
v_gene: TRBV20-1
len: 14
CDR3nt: TGCAGTGCTGGGCCGGACCTTAATCAAGAGACCCAGTACTTC
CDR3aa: CSAGPDLNQETQYF

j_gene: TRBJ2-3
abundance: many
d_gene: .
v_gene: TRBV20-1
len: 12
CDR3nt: TGCAGTGCAACGGACAGCACAGATACGCAGTATTTT
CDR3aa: CSATDSTDTQYF

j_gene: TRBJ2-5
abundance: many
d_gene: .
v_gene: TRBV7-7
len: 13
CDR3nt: TGTGCTAGCAGCTTAGATGCTAAAGAGACCCAGTACTTC
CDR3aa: CASSLDAKETQYF

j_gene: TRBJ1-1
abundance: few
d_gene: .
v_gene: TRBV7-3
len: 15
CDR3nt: TGTGCCAGCAGCGCCCACCCGGGAAAGTCTCCTGAAGCTTTCTTT
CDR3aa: CASSAHPGKSPEAFF

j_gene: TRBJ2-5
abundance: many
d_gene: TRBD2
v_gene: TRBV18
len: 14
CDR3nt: TGTGCCAGCTCACCGCCAGCGGGGGAGAAGACCCAGTACTTC
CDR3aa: CASSPPAGEKTQYF

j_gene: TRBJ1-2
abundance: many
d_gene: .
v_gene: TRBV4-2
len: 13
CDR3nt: TGTGCCAGCAGCCAAGTGACGGGAGGTGGCTACACCTTC
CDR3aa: CASSQVTGGGYTF

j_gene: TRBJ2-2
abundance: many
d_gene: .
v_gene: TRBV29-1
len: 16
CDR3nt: TGCAGCGTTGTTCCTGGGGCAGGGAGGAAAGCCGGGGAGCTGTTTTTT
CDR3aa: CSVVPGAGRKAGELFF

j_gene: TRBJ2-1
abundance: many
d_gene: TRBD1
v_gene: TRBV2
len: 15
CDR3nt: TGTGCCAGCAGGACAAGACAGGGGGCGAACAATGAGCAGTTCTTC
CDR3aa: CASRTRQGANNEQFF

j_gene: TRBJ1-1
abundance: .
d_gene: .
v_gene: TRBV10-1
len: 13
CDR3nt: TGCGCCAGCAGTGGCTGGTCGGGGGCACAAGCTTTCTTT
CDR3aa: CASSGWSGAQAFF

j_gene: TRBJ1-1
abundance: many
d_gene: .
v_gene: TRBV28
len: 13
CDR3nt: TGTGCCAGCAGTTTATACCGGAACACTGAAGCTTTCTTT
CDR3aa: CASSLYRNTEAFF

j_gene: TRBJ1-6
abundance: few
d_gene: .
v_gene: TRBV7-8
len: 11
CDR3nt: TGTGCCAGCAGCTTAGAGTCACCCCTCAACTTT
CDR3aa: CASSLESPLNF

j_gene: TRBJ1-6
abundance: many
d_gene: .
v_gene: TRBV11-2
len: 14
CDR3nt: TGTGCCAGCAGCCGGGCCCTAGAGAATTCACCCCTCCACTTT
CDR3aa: CASSRALENSPLHF

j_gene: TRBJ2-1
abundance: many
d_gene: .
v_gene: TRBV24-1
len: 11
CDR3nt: TGTGCCACCAGTGCCTTAAATGAGCAGTTCTTC
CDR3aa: CATSALNEQFF

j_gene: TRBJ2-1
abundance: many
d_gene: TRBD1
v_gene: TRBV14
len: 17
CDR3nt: TGTGCCAGCAGCAGGGACAGGGGATCAGGCACACGGAATGAGCAGTTCTTC
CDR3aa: CASSRDRGSGTRNEQFF

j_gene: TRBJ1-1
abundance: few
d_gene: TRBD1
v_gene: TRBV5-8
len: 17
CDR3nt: TGTGTCAGCAGCTTGGCCCCGGGACAGACCTTTAACACTGAAGCTTTCTTT
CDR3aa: CVSSLAPGQTFNTEAFF

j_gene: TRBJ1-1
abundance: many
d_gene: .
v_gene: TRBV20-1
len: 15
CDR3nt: TGCAGTGCTAGAGATCAAATACTCCCGAACACTGAAGCTTTCTTT
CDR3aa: CSARDQILPNTEAFF

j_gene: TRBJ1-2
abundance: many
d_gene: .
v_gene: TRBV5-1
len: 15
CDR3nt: TGCGCCAGCAGCTTGGCCGCGGCCCCTGGCTATGGCTACACCTTC
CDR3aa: CASSLAAAPGYGYTF

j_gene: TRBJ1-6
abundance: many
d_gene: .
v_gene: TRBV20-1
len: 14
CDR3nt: TGCAGTGCTAGAGTTGGACAGCATAATTCACCCCTCCACTTT
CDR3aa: CSARVGQHNSPLHF

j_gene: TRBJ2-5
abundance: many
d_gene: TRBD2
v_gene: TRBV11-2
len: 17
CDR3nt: TGTGCCAGCAGCTTTCAAAGCGGGGGGGCCGTCTGGGAGACCCAGTACTTC
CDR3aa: CASSFQSGGAVWETQYF

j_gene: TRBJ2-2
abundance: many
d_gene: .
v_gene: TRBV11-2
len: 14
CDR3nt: TGTGCCAGCAGCTTAGCCCGTAACACCGGGGAGCTGTTTTTT
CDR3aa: CASSLARNTGELFF

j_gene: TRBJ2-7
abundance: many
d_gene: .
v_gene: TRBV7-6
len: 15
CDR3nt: TGTGCCAGCAGCCCCCGCCAGGGAAGGGACTACGAGCAGTACTTC
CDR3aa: CASSPRQGRDYEQYF

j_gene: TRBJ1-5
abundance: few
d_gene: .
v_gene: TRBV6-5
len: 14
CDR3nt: TGTGCCAGCAGTCCTTCCCAGGGATATCAGCCCCAGCATTTT
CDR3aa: CASSPSQGYQPQHF

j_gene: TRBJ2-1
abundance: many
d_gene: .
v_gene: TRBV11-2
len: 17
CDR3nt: TGTGCCAGCACCCCTCGCGGGGGCCGCGATTCCTACAATGAGCAGTTCTTC
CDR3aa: CASTPRGGRDSYNEQFF

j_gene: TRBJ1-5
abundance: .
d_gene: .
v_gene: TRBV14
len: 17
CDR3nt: TGTGCGAGCAAAGCCCCCAGGGCCGGGTATAGCAATCAGCCCCAGCATTTT
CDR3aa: CASKAPRAGYSNQPQHF

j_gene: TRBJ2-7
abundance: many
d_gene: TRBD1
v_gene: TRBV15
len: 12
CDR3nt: TGTGCCACCCGGGACAGGGCTGACGAGCAGTACTTC
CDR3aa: CATRDRADEQYF

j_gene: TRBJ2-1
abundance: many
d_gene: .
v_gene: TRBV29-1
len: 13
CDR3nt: TGCAGCGTTGAAGGCCAACCATACAATGAGCAGTTCTTC
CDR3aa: CSVEGQPYNEQFF

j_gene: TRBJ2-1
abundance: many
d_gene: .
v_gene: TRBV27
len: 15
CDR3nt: TGTGCCAGCAGTGAGCTCAGGGGCCCCTACAATGAGCAGTTCTTC
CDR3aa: CASSELRGPYNEQFF

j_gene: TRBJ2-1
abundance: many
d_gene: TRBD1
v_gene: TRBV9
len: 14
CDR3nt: TGTGCCAGCAGCGTGTCAGGGGGTTTGAATGAGCAGTTCTTC
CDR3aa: CASSVSGGLNEQFF

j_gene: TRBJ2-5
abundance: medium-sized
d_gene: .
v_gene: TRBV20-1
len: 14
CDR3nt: TGCAGTGCTAGTAACGGCAACCCCCAAGAGACCCAGTACTTC
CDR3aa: CSASNGNPQETQYF

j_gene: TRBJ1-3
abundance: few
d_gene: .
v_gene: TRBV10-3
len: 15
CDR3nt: TGTGCCATCAGTGAGTTCGGGAAATCTGGAAAAACCATATATTTT
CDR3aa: CAISEFGKSGKTIYF